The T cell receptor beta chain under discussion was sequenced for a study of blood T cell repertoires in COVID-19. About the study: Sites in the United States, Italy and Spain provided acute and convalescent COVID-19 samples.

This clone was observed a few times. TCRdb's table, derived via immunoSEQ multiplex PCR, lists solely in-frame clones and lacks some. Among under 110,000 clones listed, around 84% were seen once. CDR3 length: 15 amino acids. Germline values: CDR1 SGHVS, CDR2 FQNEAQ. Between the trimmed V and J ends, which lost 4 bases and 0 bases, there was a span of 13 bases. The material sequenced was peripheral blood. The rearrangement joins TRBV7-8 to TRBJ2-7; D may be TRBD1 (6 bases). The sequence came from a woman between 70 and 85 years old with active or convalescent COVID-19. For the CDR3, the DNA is TGTGCCAGCAGCTCCCCACGGACAGTCTCCTACGAGCAGTACTTC. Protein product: CASSSPRTVSYEQYF.